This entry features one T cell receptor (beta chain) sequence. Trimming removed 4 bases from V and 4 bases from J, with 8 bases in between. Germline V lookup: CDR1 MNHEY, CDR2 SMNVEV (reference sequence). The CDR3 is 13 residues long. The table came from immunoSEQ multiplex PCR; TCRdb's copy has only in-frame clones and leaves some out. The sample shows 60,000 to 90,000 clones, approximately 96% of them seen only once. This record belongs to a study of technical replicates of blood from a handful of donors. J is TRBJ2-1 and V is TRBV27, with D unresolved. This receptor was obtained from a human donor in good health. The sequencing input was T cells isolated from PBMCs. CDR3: CASSSRGYNEQFF. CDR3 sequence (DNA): TGTGCCAGCAGTTCGAGAGGTTACAATGAGCAGTTCTTC.